This T cell receptor (beta chain) was recovered during a study of T cell responses to AZD1222 COVID-19 vaccine. In the study overall: Doses given second, at about 4 or about 12 weeks, were pooled.

The CDR3 loop spans 14 amino acids. The germline V gene encodes CDR1 MNHEY and CDR2 SMNVEV (reference sequence). J lost 5 bases, V lost 9 bases, and 6 bases had no gene match. Clones were read by immunoSEQ multiplex PCR, and TCRdb kept only the in-frame ones, dropping some. The repertoire holds roughly 100,000 clones, with less than 95% as singletons. The chain combines TRBV27 with TRBJ1-5; TRBD1 matches at 11 bases. The TCR was taken from an adult in good health. Sequencing was performed on peripheral blood, taken on day 0 of AZD1222 vaccination. The CDR3 DNA reads as TGTGCCAGGAATCGGACAGGGGGCTATCAGCCCCAGCATTTT. Translating gives CARNRTGGYQPQHF.